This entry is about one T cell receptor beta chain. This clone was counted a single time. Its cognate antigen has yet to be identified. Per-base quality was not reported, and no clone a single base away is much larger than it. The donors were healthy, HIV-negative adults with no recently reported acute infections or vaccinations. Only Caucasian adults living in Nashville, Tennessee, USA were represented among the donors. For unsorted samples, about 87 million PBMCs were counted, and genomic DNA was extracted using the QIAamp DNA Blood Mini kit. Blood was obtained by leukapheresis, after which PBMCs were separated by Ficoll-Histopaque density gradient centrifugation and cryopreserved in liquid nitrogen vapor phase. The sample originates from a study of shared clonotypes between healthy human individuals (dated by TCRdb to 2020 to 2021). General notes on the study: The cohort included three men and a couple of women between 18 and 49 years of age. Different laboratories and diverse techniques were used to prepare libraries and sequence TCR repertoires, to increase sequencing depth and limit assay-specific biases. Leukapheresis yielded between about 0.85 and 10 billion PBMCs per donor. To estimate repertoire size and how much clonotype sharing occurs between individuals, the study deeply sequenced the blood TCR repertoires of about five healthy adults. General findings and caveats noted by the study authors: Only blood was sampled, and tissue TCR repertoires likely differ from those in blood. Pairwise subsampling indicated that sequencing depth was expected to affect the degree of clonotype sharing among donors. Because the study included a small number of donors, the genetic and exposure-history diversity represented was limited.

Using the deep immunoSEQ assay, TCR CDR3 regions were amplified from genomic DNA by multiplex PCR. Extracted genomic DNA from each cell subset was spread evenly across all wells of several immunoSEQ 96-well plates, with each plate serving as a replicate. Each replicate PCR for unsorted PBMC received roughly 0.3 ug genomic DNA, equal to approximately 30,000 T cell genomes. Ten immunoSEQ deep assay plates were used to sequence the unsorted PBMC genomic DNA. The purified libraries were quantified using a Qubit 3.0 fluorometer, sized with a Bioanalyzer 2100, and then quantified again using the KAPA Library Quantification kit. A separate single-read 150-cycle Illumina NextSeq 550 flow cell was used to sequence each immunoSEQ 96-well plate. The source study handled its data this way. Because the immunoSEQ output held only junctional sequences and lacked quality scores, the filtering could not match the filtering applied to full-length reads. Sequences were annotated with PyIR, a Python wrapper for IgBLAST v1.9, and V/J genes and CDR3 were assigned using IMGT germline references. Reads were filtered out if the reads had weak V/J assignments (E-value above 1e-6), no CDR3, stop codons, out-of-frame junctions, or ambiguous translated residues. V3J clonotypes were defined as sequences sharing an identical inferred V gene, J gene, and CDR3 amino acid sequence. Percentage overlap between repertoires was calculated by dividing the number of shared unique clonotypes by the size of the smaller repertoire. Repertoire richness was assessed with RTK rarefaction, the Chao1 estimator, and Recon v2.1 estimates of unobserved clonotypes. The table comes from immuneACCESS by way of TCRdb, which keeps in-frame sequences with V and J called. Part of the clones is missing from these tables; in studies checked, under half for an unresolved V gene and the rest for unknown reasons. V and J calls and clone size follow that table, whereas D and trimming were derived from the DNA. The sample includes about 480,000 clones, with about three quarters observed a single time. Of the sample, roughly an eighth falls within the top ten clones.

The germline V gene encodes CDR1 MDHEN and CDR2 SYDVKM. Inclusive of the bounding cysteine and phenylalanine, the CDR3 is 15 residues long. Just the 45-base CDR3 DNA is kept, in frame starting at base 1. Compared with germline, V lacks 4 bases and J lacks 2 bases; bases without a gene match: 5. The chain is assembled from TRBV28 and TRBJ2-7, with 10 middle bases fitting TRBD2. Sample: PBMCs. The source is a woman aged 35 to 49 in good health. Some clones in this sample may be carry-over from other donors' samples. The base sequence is TGTGCCAGCAGTTCGTCAGCGGGAGGGGCCTACGAGCAGTACTTC. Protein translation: CASSSSAGGAYEQYF.